The next 13 T cell receptor beta chains were all read from a single sample in a study of blood T cells in healthy people across ages. The authors ran a second PCR of about 6 to 11 cycles using a sample-barcoded 5' primer and a J-beta primer mix. TCRdb redid the calling of the 5' RACE reads with MiXCR, one entry per CDR3 protein. The sample includes over 1,200,000 distinct CDR3 sequences, approximately 59% of them seen just once. The sequencing sample was made of blood. The receptors come from a man aged 18-30 years in good health.

There are a few counts of this clonotype. V gene TRBV19 combines with J gene TRBJ1-5, with unresolved D. The CDR3 has 15 amino acids. Looked up from germline, CDR1 is LNHDA and CDR2 is SQIVND (reference sequence). The germline V and J ends were trimmed by 10 bases and 0 bases, with 16 bases remaining between them. DNA of the CDR3: TGTGCCACCTCACCGGGTTATTATAGCAATCAGCCCCAGCATTTT. It is translated as CATSPGYYSNQPQHF. The full variable domain, completed using reference TRBV19 and TRBJ1-5, is DGGITQSPKYLFRKEGQNVTLSCEQNLNHDAMYWYRQDPGQGLRLIYYSQIVNDFQKGDIAEGYSVSREKKESFPLTVTSAQKNPTAFYLCATSPGYYSNQPQHFGDGTRLSIL.

The V and J genes are TRBV4-3 and TRBJ2-3; the D is unclear. This CDR3 is 11 amino acids long. Germline CDR1 LGHNA, CDR2 YSLEER. V dropped 1 base and J dropped 7 bases, with 3 bases sitting between them. CDR3 amino acids: CASSQANTQYF. CDR3 bases: TGCGCCAGCAGCCAAGCGAATACGCAGTATTTT.

The genes are TRBV11-2 and TRBJ2-4; unclear D gene. Gene TRBJ2-7 matches the end of the DNA better, so the J call may be wrong. CDR1 SGHAT and CDR2 FQNNGV come from the germline V gene. The CDR3 spans 12 residues. CDR3 coding DNA: TGTGCCAGCAGCCCGTCTTGGGACGAGCAGTACTTC. Amino acid sequence: CASSPSWDEQYF.

This rearrangement joins TRBV5-1 to TRBJ1-2, with 8 nucleotides matching TRBD1. This CDR3 is built from 16 residues. The V gene end was trimmed by 3 bases and the J gene end by 6 bases; junction bases not matched to a gene: 13. From germline, CDR1 is SGHRS and CDR2 YFSETQ. This CDR3 is CASSSKTGDLSNGYTF. The CDR3 DNA is TGCGCCAGCAGCTCTAAGACAGGGGACTTGTCGAATGGCTACACCTTC.

Of note for this clonotype: One end of the junction fails to match germline, which may point to a read error. The rearrangement links TRBV7-9 to TRBJ2-3; no clear D gene. Germline V CDR1 and CDR2: SEHNR, FQNEAQ (reference sequence). This CDR3 has 13 amino acids. The CDR3 DNA reads as TGTGCCAACAGCGTATTGGTCACAGATACGCAGTATTTT. Amino acids: CANSVLVTDTQYF.

This clonotype came up a few times. The J gene is TRBJ2-7, the V gene TRBV7-2; D not resolved. With 3 bases removed from V and 10 bases from J, the gap between germline ends came to 22 bases. The CDR3 covers 15 residues. Per the germline V gene, CDR1 is SGHTA and CDR2 is FQGNSA. The CDR3 spells CASSFRLRPFETQYF. CDR3 nucleotides: TGTGCCAGCAGCTTTAGACTCCGGCCGTTCGAAACCCAGTACTTC.

This clonotype turned up a few times. J is TRBJ1-4 and V is TRBV20-1, with TRBD1 matching 9 bases. Germline V gene lookup returns CDR1 DFQATT and CDR2 SNEGSKA (reference sequence). This CDR3 contains 14 residues. J was trimmed by 8 bases and V by 3 bases; bases with no gene match: 7. CDR3 coding DNA: TGCAGTGCTAGCTTGGAGGGACAGGGAGAAAAACTGTTTTTT. It translates to CSASLEGQGEKLFF.

The chain uses TRBV4-2 and TRBJ2-5, with a possible D match to TRBD2 (6 bases). This CDR3 has 16 residues. Trimming took off 4 bases at V and 2 bases at J, with 17 bases between the two ends. Germline values: CDR1 LGHNA, CDR2 YNFKEQ. CDR3: CASSPLQDYLQETQYF. CDR3 coding DNA: TGTGCCAGCAGCCCCCTACAGGACTATCTTCAAGAGACCCAGTACTTC.

The chain joins TRBV6-1 to TRBJ2-1, with TRBD2 as a possible D gene (5 bases). The end of the DNA fits TRBJ2-7 better, so the J call may be wrong. This CDR3 has 15 amino acids. Per the germline V gene, CDR1 is MNHNS and CDR2 is SASEGT. The CDR3 sequence: CASSAPGYLPYEQYF. CDR3 sequence (DNA): TGTGCCAGCAGTGCTCCGGGATACCTACCCTACGAGCAGTACTTC.

The chain uses TRBV11-2 and TRBJ2-4; perhaps TRBD1 as D (5 bases). CDR1 SGHAT and CDR2 FQNNGV come from the germline V gene. This CDR3 is 13 amino acids long. V dropped 0 bases and J dropped 6 bases, with 6 bases sitting between them. The CDR3 nucleotides are TGTGCCAGCAGCTTAGAACAGGCAAACATTCAGTACTTC. Translation gives CASSLEQANIQYF.

The DNA for the CDR3 is TGCAGTGCTAGCCGGACTAGCGGGCCTTACAATGAGCAGTTCTTC. Amino acids: CSASRTSGPYNEQFF. V usage is TRBV20-1 and J usage is TRBJ2-1; the match to TRBD2 covers 11 bases. Losses at the gene ends were 3 bases for V and 4 bases for J; bases not matched to a gene: 5. The CDR3 is 15 residues long. CDR1 and CDR2 from the germline V gene are DFQATT and SNEGSKA (reference sequence).

The rearrangement joins TRBV5-5 to TRBJ1-2, with no clear D. The CDR3 loop spans 14 amino acids. With 0 bases removed from V and 3 bases from J, the gap between germline ends came to 9 bases. Germline CDR1 SGHKS, CDR2 YYEKEE (reference sequence). This chain's CDR3 is CASSLGGIDYGYTF. The CDR3, as DNA: TGTGCCAGCAGCTTGGGAGGAATAGACTATGGCTACACCTTC.

The genes are TRBV29-1 and TRBJ2-7; D may be TRBD1 (6 bases). CDR1 and CDR2 (germline): SQVTM, ANQGSEA. This CDR3 region has 17 residues. Trimming took off 3 bases at V and 0 bases at J, with 21 bases between the two ends. The CDR3 is CSVEGWGGQHLSYEQYF. The CDR3 DNA sequence: TGCAGCGTTGAGGGGTGGGGTGGACAGCACCTCTCCTACGAGCAGTACTTC.